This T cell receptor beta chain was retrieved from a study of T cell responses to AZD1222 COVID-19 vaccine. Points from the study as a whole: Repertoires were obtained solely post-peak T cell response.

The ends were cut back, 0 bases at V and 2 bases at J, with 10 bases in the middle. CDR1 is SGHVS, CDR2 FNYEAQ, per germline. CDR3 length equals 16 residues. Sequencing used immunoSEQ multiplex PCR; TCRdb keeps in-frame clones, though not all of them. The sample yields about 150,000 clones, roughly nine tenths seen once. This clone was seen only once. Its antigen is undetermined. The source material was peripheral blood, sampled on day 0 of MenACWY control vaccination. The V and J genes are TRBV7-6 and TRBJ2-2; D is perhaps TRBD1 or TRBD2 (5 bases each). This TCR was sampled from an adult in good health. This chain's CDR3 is CASSLAGTVNTGELFF. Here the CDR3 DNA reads TGTGCCAGCAGCTTAGCGGGGACGGTAAACACCGGGGAGCTGTTTTTT. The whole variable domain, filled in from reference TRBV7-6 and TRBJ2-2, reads GAGVSQSPRYKVTKRGQDVALRCDPISGHVSLYWYRQALGQGPEFLTYFNYEAQQDKSGLPNDRFSAERPEGSISTLTIQRTEQRDSAMYRCASSLAGTVNTGELFFGEGSRLTVL.